The present T cell receptor beta chain was sequenced within a study of response to subunit inactivated influenza vaccine. The study's findings and limits: Every seasonal influenza vaccination brings in few new T cells, the authors suggested.

There are a few counts of this clonotype. Its antigen remains unidentified. V dropped 7 bases and J dropped 6; count of bases not matched to a gene: 13. The CDR3 is 16 amino acids. TCRdb re-derived calls from the RT-PCR reads in MiXCR, one entry per CDR3 protein. The sample shows about 780,000 distinct CDR3 sequences, under 20% of them seen only once. The sample consisted of PBMCs from blood, taken around 5 days after vaccination. This chain links TRBV12-3 or TRBV12-4 with TRBJ2-7; 12 bases agree with TRBD2. The source is a man between 45 and 60 years old who received an inactivated influenza vaccine. CDR3 in DNA: TGTGCCAGCACCTTAGGGGCTAGCGGGGGGGCCATCGAGCAGTACTTC. This translates into CASTLGASGGAIEQYF.